This T cell receptor (beta chain) came from a study of blood T cell repertoires in COVID-19. The overall study: Sites across the United States, Italy and Spain contributed samples from acute and convalescent COVID-19. In each case, the material was cDNA or gDNA derived from T cells, B-cell-depleted T cells, or PBMCs.

In the original processing: How many nucleated cells were present was estimated from reference gene primer amplification. Profiling relied on immunoSEQ multiplex PCR, and the TCRdb table lists in-frame clones only, not all of them. The V and J calls and clone size come from that table; D and trimming were worked out from the DNA. Here the sample spans about 50,000 clones, 80% to 90% being singletons. Trimming removed 4 bases at V and 3 bases at J, with 12 bases between. Germline CDR1 is MNHNY and CDR2 is SVGAGI (reference sequence). The CDR3 consists of 14 residues. Seattle enrolled patients during active infection and tracked them longitudinally.

The TCR sequence derives from a woman older than 75 with COVID-19, enrolled during active disease. What was sequenced was peripheral blood. The chain carries TRBV6-6 and TRBJ1-2; D not resolved. CDR3 region: CASSSTDKDYGYTF. The CDR3 nucleotides are TGTGCCAGCAGTTCCACCGACAAGGACTATGGCTACACCTTC.